A single sample is the source of the 29 T cell receptor beta chains below, sequenced in a study of blood T cells in healthy people across ages. A sample-barcoded 5' primer and a J-beta primer mix were used in a second PCR of about 7 to 12 cycles. One entry per CDR3 protein results from TCRdb running MiXCR on the 5' RACE reads. The profile shows 1.8 million or so distinct CDR3 sequences, roughly two fifths of them singletons. The sample consisted of blood. These receptors all come from a human donor in good health.

This clonotype was recorded a few times. The DNA of the CDR3 is TGCAGCGTTGGCGTCAGGGGGTCCCAAGAGACCCAGTACTTC. Protein: CSVGVRGSQETQYF. This rearrangement joins TRBV29-1 to TRBJ2-4; 7 nucleotides match TRBD1. The J call may be in error: the DNA end matches TRBJ2-5 better. The CDR3 runs 14 residues. Germline values: CDR1 SQVTM, CDR2 ANQGSEA.

This clonotype was counted a few times. V and J are TRBV30 and TRBJ1-1; no definite D call. The CDR3 loop spans 13 amino acids. Trimming removed 0 bases at V and 1 base at J, with 6 bases between. Germline CDR1 is GTSNPN and CDR2 is SVGIG (reference sequence). The CDR3 nucleotides are TGTGCCTGGAGTGTACGGGGGAACACTGAAGCTTTCTTT. It is translated as CAWSVRGNTEAFF.

The J gene is TRBJ2-7, the V gene TRBV5-1, with a tentative D call TRBD2 (6 bases). This CDR3 has 11 amino acids. The V gene's germline CDR1 is SGHRS and CDR2 YFSETQ. The CDR3 region is CASGGDYEQYF. CDR3 nucleotides: TGCGCAAGCGGCGGGGACTACGAGCAGTACTTC.

V usage is TRBV2 and J usage is TRBJ2-1; 7 nucleotides line up with TRBD1. The CDR3 sequence is 15 residues long. V was clipped by 2 bases and J by 10 bases; unmatched bases: 11. From germline, CDR1 is SNHLY and CDR2 FYNNEI. The CDR3 DNA sequence: TGTGCCAGCAGTGAAAGTTCGGGACAGTACTACGAGCAGTTCTTC. Protein product: CASSESSGQYYEQFF.

The chain recombines TRBV5-1 with TRBJ1-2; TRBD1 matches at 7 bases. From germline, CDR1 is SGHRS and CDR2 YFSETQ. V dropped 4 bases and J dropped 6; count of bases not matched to a gene: 12. CDR3 length: 15 residues. This CDR3 is CASSPVQGSVNGYTF. CDR3 nucleotide sequence: TGCGCCAGCAGCCCGGTACAGGGGTCGGTTAATGGCTACACCTTC.

The gene calls are TRBV7-2 and TRBJ2-4, with D hard to call. From germline, CDR1 is SGHTA and CDR2 FQGNSA. Trimming cost V 1 base and J 6 bases, with 13 bases left between them. The length of the CDR3 is 15 residues. In nucleotides, the CDR3 is TGTGCCAGCAGCTTAGATACCGGGTCGAGAAACATTCAGTACTTC. Its protein product is CASSLDTGSRNIQYF.

This clonotype was seen a handful of times. The V call is TRBV6-5, the J call TRBJ2-5; the match to TRBD2 covers 8 bases. Trimming cost V 7 bases and J 4 bases; bases outside gene matches: 5. The CDR3 runs to 13 residues. Germline CDR1 and CDR2: MNHEY and SVGAGI. The CDR3 here is CASKPGLVETQYF. The DNA of the CDR3 is TGTGCCAGCAAGCCGGGACTAGTAGAGACCCAGTACTTC.

As to this clonotype: Compared with germline, one end of the junction differs, possibly owing to a read error. The rearrangement joins TRBV20-1 to TRBJ2-3; possibly TRBD1 for D (5 bases). Germline CDR1 is DFQATT and CDR2 is SNEGSKA (reference sequence). The CDR3 runs to 15 residues. The chain's CDR3 is CSASGAADNTDMQYF. The CDR3 nucleotides read TGCAGTGCTAGTGGGGCGGCGGACAACACAGATATGCAGTATTTT.

The chain recombines TRBV11-1 with TRBJ2-3; 7 nucleotides line up with TRBD1. The V segment lost 7 bases and the J segment 2 bases; nucleotides outside the gene matches: 18. Per the germline V gene, CDR1 is SGHAT and CDR2 is FQDESV (reference sequence). The CDR3 length is 18 residues. The CDR3 DNA sequence: TGTGCCAGCACCAAGTCGACAGGGTGGGGGATCACCACAGATACGCAGTATTTT. It yields the protein CASTKSTGWGITTDTQYF.

The chain couples TRBV6-5 to TRBJ1-2; 9 bases are shared with TRBD1. The CDR3 covers 16 residues. In germline, CDR1 is MNHEY, CDR2 SVGAGI. After removal of 5 bases from V and 2 bases from J, the junction contained 9 bases not matched to a gene. CDR3 bases: TGTGCCAGCAGTCGGGGCCGAACAGGGGGCAACTATGGCTACACCTTC. Translating gives CASSRGRTGGNYGYTF.

The genes are TRBV18 and TRBJ2-1; 11 bases line up with TRBD2. The CDR3 spans 16 residues. CDR1 and CDR2 (germline): KGHSH, LQKENI. V lost 6 bases, J lost 8 bases, and 12 bases stayed unmatched. CDR3 sequence reads: CASSRIAGGPTDEQFF. In DNA form, the CDR3 reads TGTGCCAGCTCCCGCATAGCGGGGGGGCCGACGGATGAGCAGTTCTTC.

The chain is built from TRBV11-2 and TRBJ2-5, with 12 bases lining up with TRBD2. Trimming cost V 5 bases and J 6 bases; bases outside gene matches: 19. CDR1 SGHAT and CDR2 FQNNGV come from the germline V gene. The CDR3 has 19 amino acids. CDR3 in amino acids: CASSLTRTSGGQRRKTQYF. In DNA, the CDR3 is TGTGCCAGCAGCCTTACGAGAACTAGCGGGGGGCAGCGGAGAAAGACCCAGTACTTC. Combining the CDR3 with reference TRBV11-2 and TRBJ2-5 gives the whole variable domain EAGVAQSPRYKIIEKRQSVAFWCNPISGHATLYWYQQILGQGPKLLIQFQNNGVVDDSQLPKDRFSAERLKGVDSTLKIQPAKLEDSAVYLCASSLTRTSGGQRRKTQYFGPGTRLLVL.

This clonotype has more than one count but fewer than ten. This chain uses TRBV20-1 with TRBJ2-1; the match to TRBD1 covers 8 bases. Germline loops: CDR1 DFQATT, CDR2 SNEGSKA (reference sequence). This CDR3 has 13 residues. The junction had 8 bases not matched to a gene; V was cut back by 5 bases and J by 8 bases. CDR3 protein: CSALDRGLDEQFF. For the CDR3, the DNA is TGCAGTGCTCTAGACAGGGGCCTCGATGAGCAGTTCTTC.

Regarding this clonotype: A clone one base away is much larger, so this may be a read error. In DNA form, the CDR3 reads TGTGTCAGCAGTCTTCAGGGGGGACACACTGAAGCTTTCTTT. Translation: CVSSLQGGHTEAFF. The chain carries TRBV12-3 or TRBV12-4 and TRBJ1-1; 7 bases fit TRBD1. The CDR3 runs 14 residues.

The V gene is TRBV28, the J gene TRBJ1-2; 9 nucleotides match TRBD1. The length of the CDR3 is 13 residues. Germline assignment: CDR1 MDHEN and CDR2 SYDVKM. The ends lost 6 bases at V and 8 bases at J; junction bases unmatched: 7. This CDR3 reads CASRLQGARGYTF. The CDR3 DNA reads as TGTGCCAGCAGGCTACAGGGGGCGAGGGGCTACACCTTC.

In its sample, this clonotype was seen a few times. The genes are TRBV7-9 and TRBJ2-3, with D possibly being TRBD2 (6 bases). V lost 1 base and J 11 bases, leaving 16 bases between the germline ends. Germline V gene lookup returns CDR1 SEHNR and CDR2 FQNEAQ (reference sequence). The CDR3 runs 14 residues. The DNA of the CDR3 is TGTGCCAGCAGCTTAGTGGAGGGGAGTACGCGGCAGTATTTT. Encoded protein: CASSLVEGSTRQYF.

The genes are TRBV20-1 and TRBJ1-1; 8 bases are a match to TRBD1. CDR3 length: 15 residues. V dropped 1 base and J dropped 4; count of bases not matched to a gene: 8. Germline values: CDR1 DFQATT, CDR2 SNEGSKA (reference sequence). The chain's CDR3 is CSARAPGGEGTEAFF. CDR3 in DNA: TGCAGTGCTAGAGCTCCAGGGGGCGAAGGCACTGAAGCTTTCTTT.

In its sample, this clonotype was seen once. V is TRBV7-6 and J is TRBJ1-2, with 8 nucleotides matching TRBD1. V was clipped by 5 bases and J by 8 bases; unmatched bases: 10. The CDR3 covers 14 residues. Looked up from germline, CDR1 is SGHVS and CDR2 is FNYEAQ. CDR3 sequence (DNA): TGTGCCAGCAGCCCCCCCTCGACAGGGGAAGGCTACACCTTC. This sequence encodes CASSPPSTGEGYTF.

Comments on this clonotype: One end of the junction fails to match germline, which may point to a read error. The chain combines TRBV10-3 with TRBJ1-2; D unresolved. Germline-derived CDR1 and CDR2 are ENHRY and SYGVKD. This CDR3 comprises 12 residues. The CDR3 nucleotides read TGTGCCATCAGTGAGGCACTATATGACTACACCTTC. It encodes CAISEALYDYTF.

This rearrangement joins TRBV9 to TRBJ2-4; TRBD2 is a possible D gene (6 bases). The J call is doubtful: the DNA matches TRBJ2-7 better. CDR3 length equals 15 residues. From germline, CDR1 is SGDLS and CDR2 YYNGEE. The CDR3 DNA follows: TGTGCCAGCAGTCGCGTAGGAGGGGCCTCCTACGAGCAGTACTTC. Residues: CASSRVGGASYEQYF.

Comment on this clonotype: One end of the junction fails to match germline, which may point to a read error. The chain is built from TRBV7-9 and TRBJ2-7, with D perhaps TRBD1 (5 bases). Germline V gives CDR1 SEHNR, CDR2 FQNEAQ (reference sequence). There are 12 residues in the CDR3. CDR3 nucleotides: TGTGCCAGCGGAAATTACAGGCAGGTCCAGCACTTC. This gives the protein CASGNYRQVQHF.

The rearrangement joins TRBV20-1 to TRBJ2-5; maybe TRBD2 (5 bases). Trimming took off 4 bases at V and 10 bases at J, with 10 bases between the two ends. The length of the CDR3 is 10 residues. Per germline, CDR1 DFQATT and CDR2 SNEGSKA (reference sequence). The CDR3: CSAKEAVQYF. The CDR3 DNA is TGCAGTGCTAAGGAGGCGGTCCAGTACTTC.

This chain joins TRBV7-9 and TRBJ2-7; D is perhaps TRBD1 (6 bases). Looked up from germline, CDR1 is SEHNR and CDR2 is FQNEAQ (reference sequence). This CDR3 spans 16 amino acids. The V and J ends lost 1 base and 0 bases respectively, with 13 bases between them. The CDR3 region is CASSLGDTSISYEQYF. In DNA, the CDR3 is TGTGCCAGCAGCTTAGGGGACACGTCTATCTCCTACGAGCAGTACTTC.

This clonotype has at least ten counts. This chain links TRBV10-3 with TRBJ2-1; 9 positions agree with TRBD2. The trim removed 6 bases at V and 5 bases at J, leaving 2 bases unmatched. CDR3 length: 13 residues. CDR1 is ENHRY and CDR2 is SYGVKD in the germline V gene. The CDR3 sequence is CAISGTSNNEQFF. For the CDR3, the DNA is TGTGCCATCAGCGGGACTAGCAACAATGAGCAGTTCTTC.

This sequence joins TRBV6-5 and TRBJ1-2; D is unresolved. The CDR3 contains 14 residues. The germline V gene encodes CDR1 MNHEY and CDR2 SVGAGI. V dropped 0 bases and J dropped 4 bases, with 9 bases sitting between them. The chain's CDR3 is CASSYSRTIYGYTF. DNA of the CDR3: TGTGCCAGCAGTTACTCGAGAACGATCTATGGCTACACCTTC.

This clonotype occurred a few times. J is TRBJ2-5 and V is TRBV7-2; D is undetermined. Trimming cost V 2 bases and J 9 bases, with 13 bases left between them. Germline assignment: CDR1 SGHTA and CDR2 FQGNSA. This CDR3 contains 13 residues. The CDR3 sequence is CASSLLSELAQYF. For the CDR3, the DNA is TGTGCCAGCAGCTTATTGTCGGAGTTGGCCCAGTACTTC.

As to this clonotype: Given a much more abundant clone one base away, this may be a read error. The chain links TRBV4-1 to TRBJ2-1; 14 bases agree with TRBD2. Looked up from germline, CDR1 is MGHRA and CDR2 is YSYEKL. The CDR3 is made up of 16 amino acids. V was clipped by 1 base and J by 7 bases; unmatched bases: 3. In DNA, the CDR3 is TGCGCCAGCAGCCAAGGTGGGACTAGCGGGGGAAATGAGCAGTTCTTC. Translated, it gives CASSQGGTSGGNEQFF.

This chain connects TRBV4-2 to TRBJ1-2; the D gene is possibly TRBD1 (5 bases). Germline CDR1 LGHNA, CDR2 YNFKEQ. The CDR3 covers 15 residues. V lost 3 bases and J 4 bases, leaving 15 bases between the germline ends. This CDR3 reads CASSQMTGTTYGYTF. CDR3 DNA sequence: TGTGCCAGCAGCCAGATGACCGGGACGACCTATGGCTACACCTTC.

J is TRBJ1-5 and V is TRBV21-1; TRBD1 was called by the table and not checked on the DNA. TRBV21-1 is described as a pseudogene. The CDR3 runs to 16 residues. This chain's CDR3 is CASSAKQGAGNQPQHF. The CDR3 DNA reads as TGTGCCAGCAGCGCAAAACAGGGGGCAGGCAATCAGCCCCAGCATTTT.